Reported below is one T cell receptor beta chain. The antigen remains undetermined. Germline lookup yields CDR1 MDHEN and CDR2 SYDVKM. V lost 3 bases and J lost 3, with 15 bases in between. The CDR3 is 16 amino acids. This record comes from a study of shared clonotypes between healthy human individuals. Study results and limitations: Across four donors, naive CD4 shared about 5%, naive CD8 approximately 3.5%, memory CD4 over 2%, memory CD8 over 0.3%.

It was across several immunoSEQ plates that each subset's genomic DNA was evenly split. Using immunoSEQ multiplex PCR, the repertoire was profiled, and TCRdb retains in-frame clones only, with some absent. The sample yields approximately 1.9 million clones, 93% seen once. Naive CD8 cells lacked CD45RO, underwent positive selection for CCR7 and left out terminally differentiated effector memory CD45RA+ cells. All of the donors resided in Nashville, Tennessee, and each was a Caucasian adult. The chain is built from TRBV28 and TRBJ2-1; D remains unclear. The clonotype originates from a man aged 18 to 29 in good health. Some clones in this sample may be carry-over from other donors' samples. Sequenced material: naive CD8+ T cells from PBMCs. The DNA of the CDR3 is TGTGCCAGCAGTTTTAAGGGCAGACACCACTACAATGAGCAGTTCTTC. Protein: CASSFKGRHHYNEQFF.